This T cell receptor (beta chain) was documented in a study of blood T cell repertoires in COVID-19. Study background: T cells, B-cell-depleted T cells, or PBMCs provided the cDNA or gDNA that served as material.

This clone was recorded a few times. Deletions cut 2 bases from V and 1 base from J, with 6 bases between. The CDR3 is made up of 14 amino acids. Per germline, CDR1 SEHNR and CDR2 FQNEAQ (reference sequence). Per the original data handling: Amplification from reference gene primers served as the basis for estimated nucleated cell counts. Clones were read by immunoSEQ multiplex PCR, and TCRdb kept only the in-frame ones, dropping some. V and J calls and clone size come straight from that table; D and trimming were deduced from the DNA. The repertoire consists of 200,000 to 300,000 clones, with 85% occurring once and the leading ten covering more than 6%.

This sequence was found in a woman in her fifties or sixties with active or convalescent COVID-19. V usage is TRBV7-9 and J usage is TRBJ1-3; D is unclear. Input material: peripheral blood. CDR3 DNA sequence: TGTGCCAGCAGCTTACGAGGATCTGGAAACACCATATATTTT. Its protein product is CASSLRGSGNTIYF.